The sequence of this TCR beta chain was determined in a study of response to subunit inactivated influenza vaccine. This clonotype was observed a handful of times. The antigen remains undetermined. This CDR3 is 15 amino acids long. Germline values: CDR1 SGHKS, CDR2 YYEKEE (reference sequence). Trimming cost V 3 bases and J 9 bases, with 19 bases left between them. Study-level results: The authors suggested that few new T cells are recruited per seasonal influenza vaccination.

TCRdb re-called the RT-PCR reads through MiXCR, storing one row per CDR3 protein. The sample consists of some 800,000 distinct CDR3 sequences, approximately 22% of them appearing once. This receptor was taken from a man over 45 who received an inactivated influenza vaccine. The sequences come from PBMCs from blood, collected more than 4 days after vaccination. The chain carries TRBV5-5 and TRBJ2-1; perhaps TRBD2 as D (5 bases). The DNA for the CDR3 is TGTGCCAGCAGCTCCGGACTGAGTATCGCCGCTGAGCAGTTCTTC. Encoded protein: CASSSGLSIAAEQFF.